The rows below give T cell receptor beta chains drawn from one sample of a study of cytomegalovirus exposure and HLA in healthy donors. Profiling relied on immunoSEQ multiplex PCR, and the TCRdb table lists in-frame clones only, not all of them. The sample carries 98,000 or so clones, roughly 80% recorded once. What was sequenced was PBMCs. Source of these receptors: a woman aged 40 to 55 in good health and CMV-seronegative. Each CDR3 is given with its conserved first and last residue. Each record gives: V gene, D gene, J gene, clone size, CDR3 length, CDR3 DNA, CDR3 protein. A D gene is named only where the DNA matches it firmly. A clone size is listed for some rows: how often the clone was seen (once, few, many), or a class if it is expanded.

TRBV6-5	NA	TRBJ2-7	NA	13	TGTGCCACCACAGGTACGGACAGATACGAGCAGTACTTC	CATTGTDRYEQYF
TRBV11-2	TRBD1	TRBJ1-6	NA	19	TGTGCCAGCAGCCCCGGGACAGGGTCCTATTCGTACAATAATTCACCCCTCCACTTT	CASSPGTGSYSYNNSPLHF
TRBV6-1	TRBD1	TRBJ1-2	NA	13	TGTGCCAGCAGCTTACAACAGGGGGATGGCTACACCTTC	CASSLQQGDGYTF
TRBV9	TRBD2	TRBJ2-2	once	14	TGTGCCAGCGGGGCGGGAGTAGGGACCGGGGAGCTGTTTTTT	CASGAGVGTGELFF
TRBV7-9	NA	TRBJ2-7	NA	17	TGTGCCAGCAGCCCACGGGCAGAGGGCTTGCCTTCCTACGAGCAGTACTTC	CASSPRAEGLPSYEQYF
TRBV14	NA	TRBJ2-2	NA	17	TGTGCCAGCAGCCACCAAAGGACAGTAAGGGAGACCGGGGAGCTGTTTTTT	CASSHQRTVRETGELFF
TRBV9	TRBD1	TRBJ2-1	NA	19	TGTGCCAGCAGCGTAGCCGGGAAACCGGGACAGGGAATCTACAATGAGCAGTTCTTC	CASSVAGKPGQGIYNEQFF
TRBV27	NA	TRBJ1-5	NA	12	TGTGCCAGCAGTTCAGTTAATCAGCCCCAGCATTTT	CASSSVNQPQHF
TRBV9	NA	TRBJ2-2	NA	15	TGTGCCAGCAGCGCCGGAGGGTTGAGCACCGGGGAGCTGTTTTTT	CASSAGGLSTGELFF
TRBV7-8	NA	TRBJ1-2	NA	14	TGTGCCAGCAGCCCGGAAACGGGTCCCTATGGCTACACCTTC	CASSPETGPYGYTF
TRBV7-3	NA	TRBJ1-1	few	13	TGTGCCAGCAGCTGGGGACAGAACACTGAAGCTTTCTTT	CASSWGQNTEAFF
TRBV4-1	TRBD1	TRBJ2-1	NA	16	TGCGCCAGCAGCCAAGTTGGACAGGAACTATACAATGAGCAGTTCTTC	CASSQVGQELYNEQFF
TRBV19	TRBD1	TRBJ2-4	NA	20	TGTGCCAGTAGTATAGAGGACAGGGGGACTGCCTTCTTTGCCAAAAACATTCAGTACTTC	CASSIEDRGTAFFAKNIQYF
TRBV30	NA	TRBJ2-1	few	14	TGTGCCGGCTTGGTTCCGAATTCCTACAATGAGCAGTTCTTC	CAGLVPNSYNEQFF
TRBV27	TRBD1	TRBJ1-6	once	15	TGTGCCAGCAGTCGGCAGGACAGGGTGAATACACCCCTCCACTTT	CASSRQDRVNTPLHF
TRBV7-9	NA	TRBJ1-1	NA	15	TGTGCCAGCAGCTTCGCCCTATATTCGAACACTGAAGCTTTCTTT	CASSFALYSNTEAFF
TRBV9	NA	TRBJ2-7	NA	12	TGTGCCAGCAGCGGCCTCGGGTACGAGCAGTACTTC	CASSGLGYEQYF
TRBV19	NA	TRBJ2-7	NA	13	TGTGCCAGTAGTCAAGGACTTCCCTACGAGCAGTACTTC	CASSQGLPYEQYF
TRBV10-1	NA	TRBJ2-7	NA	14	TGCGCCAGACTACGACCGAGGTCCACCTACGAGCAGTACTTC	CARLRPRSTYEQYF
TRBV28	NA	TRBJ1-1	NA	20	TGTGCCAGCATGCTATGGGCCCTCGGGGGGGTCGTTGGAGGTAATACTGAAGCTTTCTTT	CASMLWALGGVVGGNTEAFF
TRBV6-5	TRBD1	TRBJ2-3	NA	13	TGTGCCAGCAGAACGACAGGGACAGATACGCAGTATTTT	CASRTTGTDTQYF
TRBV5-4	TRBD1	TRBJ2-5	NA	14	TGTGCCAGCAGCAGACCGGACAGGGGAGAGACCCAGTACTTC	CASSRPDRGETQYF
TRBV19	NA	TRBJ2-3	NA	17	TGTGCCAGTAGTATCCTCTTTAAGCGATCCTACACAGATACGCAGTATTTT	CASSILFKRSYTDTQYF
TRBV19	NA	TRBJ2-1	once	13	TGTGCCAGTAGTCGAGATGTATACAATGAGCAGTTCTTC	CASSRDVYNEQFF
TRBV6-1	NA	TRBJ2-1	NA	13	TGTGCCAGCAGTGAACGCGCCTTAAATGAGCAGTTCTTC	CASSERALNEQFF
TRBV6-5	NA	TRBJ1-1	few	14	TGTGCCAGCAGGGGGACACAAGAGCGCACTGAAGCTTTCTTT	CASRGTQERTEAFF
TRBV5-4	TRBD2	TRBJ2-3	NA	16	TGTGCCAGCAGCCCGGGACTAGCGGGAGCTCGGGATACGCAGTATTTT	CASSPGLAGARDTQYF
TRBV6-6	TRBD1	TRBJ2-7	NA	15	TGTGCCAGCAGTGGACCGGGACAGGGTGGCTACGAGCAGTACTTC	CASSGPGQGGYEQYF
TRBV18	TRBD1	TRBJ1-5	NA	15	TGTGCCAGCTCACCCGCAGGGGGCGAAGGGCAGCCCCAGCATTTT	CASSPAGGEGQPQHF
TRBV6-1	TRBD2	TRBJ2-1	NA	15	TGTGCCAGCCGTGCTGTAGCGGGAGGATACAATGAGCAGTTCTTC	CASRAVAGGYNEQFF
TRBV25-1	NA	TRBJ1-1	NA	14	TGTGCCAGCCAACCGGGACTGACGAACACTGAAGCTTTCTTT	CASQPGLTNTEAFF
TRBV1	NA	TRBJ1-5	NA	16	TGCACCAGCAGCCAGCCGACAGGGGAGTTTAATCAGCCCCAGCATTTT	CTSSQPTGEFNQPQHF
TRBV7-9	NA	TRBJ2-7	NA	14	TGTGCCAGCAGCCAAGTTATGGAGGGGTGGGAGCAGTACTTC	CASSQVMEGWEQYF
TRBV5-4	NA	TRBJ2-1	NA	14	TGTGCCAGCAGCCCTAAATCCCATTCCAATGAGCAGTTCTTC	CASSPKSHSNEQFF
TRBV5-4	NA	TRBJ2-5	NA	16	TGTGCCAGCAGCTTAGACCCAAGTACAGGGTCAGAGACCCAGTACTTC	CASSLDPSTGSETQYF
TRBV29-1	NA	TRBJ2-3	NA	14	TGCAGCGTTGAAGCCGAACGAGAAACAGATACGCAGTATTTT	CSVEAERETDTQYF
TRBV11-2	NA	TRBJ2-3	NA	14	TGTGCCAGCAGCCCGGACTTTTCCACAGATACGCAGTATTTT	CASSPDFSTDTQYF
TRBV20-1	NA	TRBJ2-7	NA	11	TGCAGTGCTAGCGGGGGCTACGAGCAGTACTTC	CSASGGYEQYF
TRBV7-9	TRBD2	TRBJ2-4	NA	15	TGTGCCAGCAGCTCCCTTTCTAGCGGGAGGAACATTCAGTACTTC	CASSSLSSGRNIQYF
TRBV4-1	NA	TRBJ2-2	NA	16	TGCGCCAGCAGCCAAGATCTGCGCAGGTTCACCGGGGAGCTGTTTTTT	CASSQDLRRFTGELFF
TRBV28	TRBD1	TRBJ2-6	NA	18	TGTGCCAGCAGTTCAGACAGGGTATTAGCCTCTGGGGCCAACGTCCTGACTTTC	CASSSDRVLASGANVLTF